These 10 T cell receptor beta chains originate from one sample sequenced in a study of cytomegalovirus exposure and HLA in healthy donors. The PCR had 60 Vbeta and 13 Jbeta primers. The protocol was immunoSEQ multiplex PCR, while the TCRdb copy is restricted to in-frame clones and leaves out a portion. The table shows 150,000 to 200,000 clones, with around four fifths occurring only once. The material sequenced was PBMCs. The receptors derive from a man aged 18 to 29 in good health and CMV-seronegative.

In regard to this clone: Germline and junction disagree at one end, which may indicate a read error. J is TRBJ2-7 and V is TRBV5-1; possible D gene TRBD2, 6 bases. The germline V gene encodes CDR1 SGHRS and CDR2 YFSETQ. The length of the CDR3 is 10 residues. The chain's CDR3 is CASLGGSPRF. In DNA, the CDR3 is TGCGCCAGCCTTGGAGGGTCCCCGCGCTTC.

This rearrangement joins TRBV18 to TRBJ1-1, with D perhaps matching TRBD1 (5 bases). V was cut by 8 bases and J by 1 base, with 11 bases left in between. The CDR3 spans 13 residues. The V gene's germline CDR1 is KGHSH and CDR2 LQKENI. Written as DNA, the CDR3 is TGTGCCAGCACCGGGGGGAGGAACACTGAAGCTTTCTTT. Translated: CASTGGRNTEAFF.

The CDR3 coding sequence is TGTGCCAGCAGCCTAGGACTAGCGGGCCCTACCGGGGAGCTGTTTTTT. Encoded protein: CASSLGLAGPTGELFF. The V gene is TRBV7-7, the J gene TRBJ2-2; 11 nucleotides align to TRBD2. Looked up from germline, CDR1 is SSHAT and CDR2 is FNYEAQ (reference sequence). With 5 bases clipped from V and 5 bases from J, the junction kept 7 bases outside the gene matches. The CDR3 has 16 amino acids.

CDR3: CASRQLDRDNEKLFF. CDR3 DNA: TGTGCCAGCAGACAACTCGACAGGGACAATGAAAAACTGTTTTTT. The V call is TRBV6-6, the J call TRBJ1-4; 7 bases are shared with TRBD1. Germline CDR1 reads MNHNY; CDR2 reads SVGAGI (reference sequence). J was trimmed by 5 bases and V by 6 bases; bases with no gene match: 9. The length of the CDR3 is 15 residues.

V and J are TRBV30 and TRBJ1-1; D remains ambiguous. V gave up 1 base and J gave up 2 bases, with 8 bases separating them. The CDR3 runs to 13 residues. Germline V gives CDR1 GTSNPN, CDR2 SVGIG (reference sequence). CDR3 residues: CAWSAGVNTEAFF. The CDR3 bases are TGTGCCTGGAGTGCCGGAGTAAACACTGAAGCTTTCTTT.

The chain is built from TRBV4-3 and TRBJ2-1; 14 bases match TRBD2. After removal of 0 bases from V and 1 base from J, the junction contained 5 bases not matched to a gene. The CDR3 totals 19 residues. Germline V gives CDR1 LGHNA, CDR2 YSLEER. The CDR3 is CASSQEGGLAGVSYNEQFF. The CDR3 DNA reads as TGCGCCAGCAGCCAAGAGGGGGGACTAGCGGGAGTATCCTACAATGAGCAGTTCTTC.

The chain has TRBV30 and TRBJ1-1; D perhaps matches TRBD1 (5 bases). Germline assignment: CDR1 GTSNPN and CDR2 SVGIG (reference sequence). This CDR3 is built from 13 residues. The V end lost 4 bases, the J end lost 3 bases, and 12 bases lay between the germline ends. The CDR3 region has the DNA TGTGCCTGGACGTCGGGGGAGTACACTGAAGCTTTCTTT. Its translation: CAWTSGEYTEAFF.

The CDR3 here is CASSLARDYYATNEKLFF. The CDR3 DNA reads as TGTGCCAGCAGCTTAGCTCGGGATTATTATGCAACTAATGAAAAACTGTTTTTT. V usage is TRBV7-9 and J usage is TRBJ1-4; D ambiguous. Germline-derived CDR1 and CDR2 are SEHNR and FQNEAQ (reference sequence). V lost 0 bases to trimming and J lost 0 bases, with 14 bases between them. The length of the CDR3 is 18 residues.

The gene calls are TRBV9 and TRBJ2-3; TRBD2 agrees at 9 bases. CDR1 and CDR2 (germline): SGDLS, YYNGEE. V lost 0 bases to trimming and J lost 2 bases; unmatched junction nucleotides: 4. This CDR3 has 16 residues. The chain's CDR3 is CASSVAAGGYTDTQYF. In DNA, the CDR3 is TGTGCCAGCAGCGTAGCAGCGGGGGGTTACACAGATACGCAGTATTTT.

The chain carries TRBV28 and TRBJ2-7; D uncertain. Germline V gene lookup returns CDR1 MDHEN and CDR2 SYDVKM. The CDR3 is made up of 13 amino acids. V shed 9 bases and J shed 2 bases, with 14 bases lying between them. The CDR3 sequence is CASTPGLPYEQYF. As DNA, the CDR3 is TGTGCCAGTACCCCGGGTCTCCCCTACGAGCAGTACTTC.